This T cell receptor beta chain comes out of a study of T cell repertoires in cytomegalovirus infection. Study details: In public TCR beta signatures, there were indications of both CMV infection and matching HLA type.

With regard to this clonotype: Its target is not known.

Trimming pared 0 bases from V and 7 bases from J, leaving 10 bases between. CDR1 and CDR2 (germline): DFQATT, SNEGSKA (reference sequence). The CDR3 has 12 residues. TCRdb called the reads again in MiXCR, with one record for every CDR3 protein. Of about 230,000 distinct CDR3 sequences in the sample, roughly 22% were seen once. Overall study results and limits: The cumulative frequency of public TCR beta families distinguished individuals who carried CMV together with the relevant HLA. Within the response measured ex vivo, HLA-C-restricted CMV-specific TCR beta clonotypes were dominant.

Sequenced material: CD8+ T cells from PBMCs. This chain connects TRBV20-1 to TRBJ2-7; D call uncertain. This sequence was found in a human donor in good health (CMV status not recorded). Some clones in this sample may be carry-over from other donors' samples. CDR3 nucleotide sequence: TGCAGTGCTAGAGATGGTGTAGTTGAGCAGTACTTC. Translating it yields CSARDGVVEQYF.